The clone carrying this T cell receptor beta chain was counted between two and nine times. Its specificity is unknown. Sequencing used immunoSEQ multiplex PCR; TCRdb keeps in-frame clones, though not all of them. Of 95,000 to 150,000 clones listed, 80% to 90% were seen once; the top ten hold about 3.1%. V trimming: 2 bases; J trimming: 2 bases; junction bases outside the gene matches: 3. The CDR3 is 16 residues long. The germline CDR1 and CDR2 sequences are MNHNS and SASEGT. The data were taken from a study of T cell responses to AZD1222 COVID-19 vaccine. Study context: Combined were second doses at about 4 or about 12 weeks.

Study-level findings and limits: Most donors were white British, females outnumbered males, and clonal diversity was possibly underestimated. Every sample of the repertoires postdated the peak T cell response. Breadth and depth of Spike-specific TCRs rose after two AZD1222 doses.

The chain employs TRBV6-1 and TRBJ2-6; 7 bases agree with TRBD2. This sequence was found in an adult in good health. The input for sequencing was peripheral blood, taken on day 0 of AZD1222 vaccination. CDR3 sequence: CASSELAGAGANVLTF. The CDR3 region has the DNA TGTGCCAGCAGTGAACTGGCGGGAGCTGGGGCCAACGTCCTGACTTTC.